This is a list of T cell receptor beta chains from one sample in a study of beta chain features in type 1 diabetes. Sequencing was performed with immunoSEQ multiplex PCR; in TCRdb, only in-frame clones are kept and a portion is missing. The profile covers roughly 500,000 clones, with approximately 30% appearing a single time and around 0.065% taken by the ten largest. The sample comprised naive CD4+ T cells from blood. These receptors were collected from a young man in good health. The CDR3 runs from the conserved cysteine through the conserved F or W. A D gene is named only where the DNA matches it firmly. Clone size is not always given. Where it is, it says once, few, many or a class for expanded clones.

TRBJ2-3,TRBD2,NA,TRBV7-9,TGTGCCAGCAGCTTACGAGCGGGAGGTCCTGCCACAGATACGCAGTATTTT,CASSLRAGGPATDTQYF
TRBJ1-1,NA,few,TRBV20-1,TGCAGTGCTAGCCCGGGAACTGAAGCTTTCTTT,CSASPGTEAFF
TRBJ2-5,TRBD1,few,TRBV29-1,TGCAGCGGTGACAGGGGGATCGGGGAGACCCAGTACTTC,CSGDRGIGETQYF
TRBJ2-7,NA,few,TRBV29-1,TGCAGCGTTGCGCGGGCTACCCGCAACTACGAGCAGTACTTC,CSVARATRNYEQYF
TRBJ2-7,NA,NA,TRBV2,TGTGCCAGCAGTGAGTTGAACGAGCAGTACTTC,CASSELNEQYF
TRBJ1-2,NA,few,TRBV29-1,TGCAGCGTCGATCTCGGCAGGGCCACTTATGGCTACACCTTC,CSVDLGRATYGYTF
TRBJ2-4,NA,few,TRBV7-3,TGTGCCAGCAGCTTAGAGTTGGTGGTAGCCAAAAACATTCAGTACTTC,CASSLELVVAKNIQYF
TRBJ2-5,TRBD1,NA,TRBV10-3,TGTGCCATCACAGGGGGTATTTCGGAGACCCAGTACTTC,CAITGGISETQYF
TRBJ2-7,NA,NA,TRBV7-9,TGTGCCAGCAGGGATACAGTGGGCTCCTACGAGCAGTACTTC,CASRDTVGSYEQYF
TRBJ2-7,NA,NA,TRBV30,TGTGCCTGGAGTGGCCGGCTAGCGCACGAGCAGTACTTC,CAWSGRLAHEQYF
TRBJ2-4,NA,NA,TRBV2,TGTGCCAGCAGTGAACTACAGGGGAGGTACATTCAGTACTTC,CASSELQGRYIQYF
TRBJ2-3,NA,NA,TRBV5-6,TGTGCCAGCAGCCGTCGGACTGACTACACAGATACGCAGTATTTT,CASSRRTDYTDTQYF
TRBJ2-1,TRBD2,few,TRBV4-1,TGCGCCAGCAGCCAGGGACTAGCGGGAGTCTCTCCGTTCTTC,CASSQGLAGVSPFF
TRBJ1-4,TRBD1,few,TRBV28,TGTGCCAGCGGACAGGGTAATGAAAAACTGTTTTTT,CASGQGNEKLFF
TRBJ2-6,NA,NA,TRBV30,TGTGCCTCCACCCGGGGCCCCATGGGGACTGGGGCCAACGTCCTGACTTTC,CASTRGPMGTGANVLTF
TRBJ2-3,NA,NA,TRBV20-1,TGCAGTGCTTCCCCTAAGGATACGCAGTATTTT,CSASPKDTQYF
TRBJ2-5,TRBD2,NA,TRBV7-2,TGTGCCAGCAGCTTAGTATCTAGCGGGGAGGAGACCCAGTACTTC,CASSLVSSGEETQYF
TRBJ1-1,NA,NA,TRBV20-1,TGCAGTGCTAGAGTCCTGTCGGGAGCTTTCTTT,CSARVLSGAFF
TRBJ1-2,NA,NA,TRBV29-1,TGCAGCGTTGGTCGGGGAATTGACTATGGCTACACCTTC,CSVGRGIDYGYTF
TRBJ2-3,NA,NA,TRBV30,TGTGCCTGGAGTGTTTCTAGGGATTGGAGCACAGATACGCAGTATTTT,CAWSVSRDWSTDTQYF